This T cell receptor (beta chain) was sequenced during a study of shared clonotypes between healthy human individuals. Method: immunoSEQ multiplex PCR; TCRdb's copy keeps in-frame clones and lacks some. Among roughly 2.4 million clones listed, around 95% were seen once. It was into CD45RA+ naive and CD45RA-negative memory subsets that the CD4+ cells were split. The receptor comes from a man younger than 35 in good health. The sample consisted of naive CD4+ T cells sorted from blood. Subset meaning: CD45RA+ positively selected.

CDR3 nucleotides: TGCGCCAGCAGCTTGGACCCCCGAGCTGCGGATACGCAGTATTTT. Its protein is CASSLDPRAADTQYF. The chain joins TRBV5-1 to TRBJ2-3; no clear D gene. V was shortened by 0 bases and J by 6 bases, with 14 bases between the two germline ends. Germline CDR1 SGHRS, CDR2 YFSETQ. The CDR3 consists of 15 residues.